The 22 T cell receptor beta chains reported below all come from one sample, sequenced in a study of T cell changes during pregnancy in multiple sclerosis. Sequencing was performed with immunoSEQ multiplex PCR; in TCRdb, only in-frame clones are kept and a portion is missing. The data show approximately 45,000 clones, roughly 80% seen once. The source was CD4+ T cells from peripheral blood mononuclear cells, collected before pregnancy. These receptors were taken from a female donor with multiple sclerosis, enrolled in a pregnancy study.

The chain links TRBV4-3 to TRBJ1-2; 7 bases are shared with TRBD1. The J segment lost 9 bases and the V segment lost 0 bases, leaving 1 base of the junction unmatched. There are 12 residues in the CDR3. Per germline, CDR1 LGHNA and CDR2 YSLEER. In DNA, the CDR3 is TGCGCCAGCAGCCAAGAAGGGGGCCGCTACACCTTC. Protein: CASSQEGGRYTF.

The V gene is TRBV7-7, the J gene TRBJ2-3; no definite D call. Trimming took off 5 bases at V and 5 bases at J, with 5 bases between the two ends. CDR3 length equals 11 residues. Germline CDR1 reads SSHAT; CDR2 reads FNYEAQ (reference sequence). CDR3 residues: CASSPIDTQYF. CDR3 DNA sequence: TGTGCCAGCAGCCCCATAGATACGCAGTATTTT.

This clone occurred a few times. The chain carries TRBV14 and TRBJ1-6; D uncertain. Germline-derived CDR1 and CDR2 are SGHDN and FVKESK. This CDR3 contains 15 residues. Trimming took off 0 bases at V and 0 bases at J, with 3 bases between the two ends. The CDR3 DNA is TGTGCCAGCAGCCAAGACAGCTCCTATAATTCACCCCTCCACTTT. It encodes CASSQDSSYNSPLHF.

The genes are TRBV21-1 and TRBJ1-4; TRBD1, as called in the table, went unchecked against the DNA. TRBV21-1 is a pseudogene segment. There are 18 residues in the CDR3. The CDR3 is CASSPRPGRGRGNEKLFF. The CDR3 DNA sequence: TGTGCCAGCAGCCCTCGGCCTGGCAGGGGGCGAGGTAATGAAAAACTGTTTTTT.

The chain uses TRBV5-1 and TRBJ2-3; 11 nucleotides align to TRBD2. The CDR3 loop spans 16 amino acids. J was trimmed by 6 bases and V by 4 bases; bases with no gene match: 10. Germline lookup yields CDR1 SGHRS and CDR2 YFSETQ. CDR3 DNA sequence: TGCGCCAGCAGCGTACTAGCGGGAGTAGTTTCCGATACGCAGTATTTT. It is translated as CASSVLAGVVSDTQYF.

This sequence joins TRBV5-1 and TRBJ2-5; D possibly corresponds to TRBD2 (5 bases). Germline CDR1 reads SGHRS; CDR2 reads YFSETQ. The CDR3 has 13 amino acids. V lost 7 bases, J lost 2 bases, and 12 bases lay in between. CDR3 sequence reads: CASHMEVQETQYF. The CDR3 coding sequence is TGCGCCAGCCACATGGAGGTACAAGAGACCCAGTACTTC.

The J gene is TRBJ1-1, the V gene TRBV18; 10 bases are a match to TRBD1. Germline CDR1 is KGHSH and CDR2 is LQKENI. V trimming: 6 bases; J trimming: 0 bases; junction bases outside the gene matches: 1. The CDR3 sequence is 14 residues long. CDR3 DNA sequence: TGTGCCAGCTCGGGACAGGGGATGAACACTGAAGCTTTCTTT. Translated: CASSGQGMNTEAFF.

The V and J genes are TRBV28 and TRBJ2-2, with 7 bases aligning to TRBD1. Germline CDR1 MDHEN, CDR2 SYDVKM. With V trimmed by 2 bases and J by 4 bases, 4 bases remained unmatched. The CDR3 is 15 amino acids. The CDR3 region is CASSLNRGGTGELFF. The CDR3 nucleotides are TGTGCCAGCAGTTTAAACAGGGGCGGCACCGGGGAGCTGTTTTTT. Together with reference TRBV28 and TRBJ2-2, the CDR3 gives the full variable domain: DVKVTQSSRYLVKRTGEKVFLECVQDMDHENMFWYRQDPGLGLRLIYFSYDVKMKEKGDIPEGYSVSREKKERFSLILESASTNQTSMYLCASSLNRGGTGELFFGEGSRLTVL.

The chain couples TRBV7-6 to TRBJ2-7, with D uncertain. CDR1 and CDR2 (germline): SGHVS, FNYEAQ. This CDR3 region has 13 residues. The V end was cut by 4 bases, the J end by 5 bases, with 12 bases between. The CDR3 here is CASSSIKRDEQYF. CDR3 nucleotide sequence: TGTGCCAGCAGCTCTATAAAAAGAGACGAGCAGTACTTC.

The chain recombines TRBV7-3 with TRBJ2-3, with D unresolved. V gave up 3 bases and J gave up 1 base, with 11 bases separating them. CDR1 is SGHTA and CDR2 is FQGTGA in the germline V gene. The CDR3 sequence is 15 residues long. The CDR3 here is CASSFMNSRTDTQYF. The DNA for the CDR3 is TGTGCCAGCAGCTTTATGAACTCACGCACAGATACGCAGTATTTT.

The chain combines TRBV12-5 with TRBJ2-7; 7 positions match TRBD1. From germline, CDR1 is LGHNT and CDR2 FRNRAP. The length of the CDR3 is 16 residues. Losses at the gene ends were 3 bases for V and 6 bases for J; bases not matched to a gene: 14. CDR3 protein: CASGFLYGTVLGEQYF. Written as DNA, the CDR3 is TGTGCTAGTGGTTTTCTATACGGGACAGTATTAGGCGAGCAGTACTTC.

A single count supports this clone. The gene calls are TRBV9 and TRBJ2-7; 7 bases map to TRBD1. V shed 3 bases, J shed 0 bases, and the junction held 6 bases outside the gene matches. CDR1 and CDR2 (germline): SGDLS, YYNGEE. The CDR3 runs 15 residues. CDR3 nucleotides: TGTGCCAGCAGCGCGGGACAGTCCTACTCCTACGAGCAGTACTTC. It encodes CASSAGQSYSYEQYF.

This clone was seen a handful of times. The rearrangement joins TRBV19 to TRBJ1-1; 7 bases are shared with TRBD1. The CDR3 totals 14 residues. The ends lost 5 bases at V and 1 base at J; junction bases unmatched: 4. Germline V gives CDR1 LNHDA, CDR2 SQIVND (reference sequence). Here the CDR3 reads CASSYRGTNTEAFF. The CDR3 bases are TGTGCCAGTAGTTACAGGGGCACGAACACTGAAGCTTTCTTT.

The rearrangement uses TRBV5-6 and TRBJ1-4, with 7 bases fitting TRBD1. Germline CDR1 SGHDT, CDR2 YYEEEE. The CDR3 runs to 14 residues. The V gene end was trimmed by 3 bases and the J gene end by 5 bases; junction bases not matched to a gene: 4. The CDR3 loop reads CASSSGTANEKLFF. In nucleotides, the CDR3 is TGTGCCAGCAGCTCCGGGACAGCAAATGAAAAACTGTTTTTT.

The J gene is TRBJ1-1, the V gene TRBV6-5, with D perhaps matching TRBD1 (6 bases). V lost 2 bases and J lost 6, with 16 bases in between. Per the germline V gene, CDR1 is MNHEY and CDR2 is SVGAGI. This CDR3 is 15 amino acids long. The CDR3 here is CASSYHTGSVAEAFF. For the CDR3, the DNA is TGTGCCAGCAGTTACCACACAGGGTCGGTCGCTGAAGCTTTCTTT.

The chain carries TRBV6-1 and TRBJ1-5, with D perhaps matching TRBD1 (5 bases). The germline V gene encodes CDR1 MNHNS and CDR2 SASEGT. The CDR3 consists of 14 residues. Between the trimmed V and J ends, which lost 4 bases and 6 bases, there was a span of 13 bases. CDR3 amino acids: CASSGREASQPQHF. As DNA, the CDR3 is TGTGCCAGCAGTGGCAGGGAAGCGAGTCAGCCCCAGCATTTT.

The chain uses TRBV7-8 and TRBJ1-4; D may be TRBD1 (5 bases). Deletions cut 5 bases from V and 5 bases from J, with 12 bases between. The germline CDR1 and CDR2 sequences are SGHVS and FQNEAQ. The CDR3 runs 14 residues. CDR3 DNA: TGTGCCAGCAGCCGACGGCCAGGGAATGAAAAACTGTTTTTT. Residues: CASSRRPGNEKLFF.

This chain links TRBV11-2 with TRBJ2-5, with TRBD2 as a possible D gene (6 bases). Germline V gene sequence: CDR1 SGHAT, CDR2 FQNNGV. V dropped 2 bases and J dropped 4 bases, with 14 bases sitting between them. CDR3 length equals 15 residues. CDR3 sequence reads: CASSLFPGERETQYF. CDR3 DNA: TGTGCCAGCAGCTTATTCCCGGGGGAACGAGAGACCCAGTACTTC.

V gene TRBV6-5 combines with J gene TRBJ2-2; no clear D. Trimming left V 3 bases short and J 0 bases short, with 8 bases between. The CDR3 covers 15 residues. CDR1 is MNHEY and CDR2 is SVGAGI in the germline V gene. CDR3 sequence reads: CASSYQNTNTGELFF. In DNA form, the CDR3 reads TGTGCCAGCAGTTATCAGAACACGAACACCGGGGAGCTGTTTTTT.

CDR3 sequence: CASSGQRGDEQFF. DNA of the CDR3: TGTGCCAGTAGCGGACAGCGTGGGGATGAGCAGTTCTTC. The rearrangement links TRBV19 to TRBJ2-1; D possibly corresponds to TRBD1 (6 bases). V was shortened by 6 bases and J by 8 bases, with 14 bases between the two germline ends. The CDR3 has 13 amino acids. The germline CDR1 and CDR2 sequences are LNHDA and SQIVND (reference sequence).

V is TRBV29-1 and J is TRBJ2-7, with D perhaps TRBD2 (5 bases). Germline V gene sequence: CDR1 SQVTM, CDR2 ANQGSEA. This CDR3 contains 13 residues. The V end was cut by 0 bases, the J end by 7 bases, with 13 bases between. CDR3 amino acids: CSVEETPGGEQYF. CDR3 nucleotide sequence: TGCAGCGTTGAAGAGACTCCCGGCGGGGAGCAGTACTTC.

The chain couples TRBV5-4 to TRBJ1-4; TRBD1 matches at 7 bases. Unmatched junction bases numbered 4, after V lost 3 bases and J lost 5 bases. Germline CDR1 is SGHNT and CDR2 is YYREEE (reference sequence). The CDR3 totals 14 residues. The CDR3 spells CASSSTGQNEKLFF. The CDR3, as DNA: TGTGCCAGCAGCTCGACAGGGCAGAATGAAAAACTGTTTTTT. Full variable domain (outside the CDR3, taken from reference TRBV5-4 and TRBJ1-4): ETGVTQSPTHLIKTRGQQVTLRCSSQSGHNTVSWYQQALGQGPQFIFQYYREEENGRGNFPPRFSGLQFPNYSSELNVNALELDDSALYLCASSSTGQNEKLFFGSGTQLSVL.